This entry lists 26 T cell receptor beta chains sequenced from one sample in a study of T cells in tuberculosis (dated by TCRdb to the late 2010s). The library was produced with the immunoSEQ multiplex PCR assay. TCRdb re-hosts the immuneACCESS table, in-frame sequences only. Its copies lack some clones; in the studies checked, an unresolved V gene accounts for under half of them, and the cause for the rest is not known. Within this sample are roughly 59,000 clones, with about 76% of them counted one time only. Roughly 12% of the sample is taken by the ten largest. After being thawed and rested overnight, PBMC were stained with GMM-loaded CD1B tetramer, a Live/Dead dye and anti-CD3, and were then sorted on a FACS Aria II. CD1B tetramers were loaded with C32 glucose monomycolate purified from Rhodococcus equi. Sequences were obtained from CD1b-GMM tetramer-negative cells sorted from PBMCs. The sample's cell subset or site label, in plain terms: T cells not binding CD1B-GMM tetramer, sorted from same donor. These TCRs come from an adult woman with latent tuberculosis.

The rearrangement links TRBV7-2 to TRBJ2-1, with D hard to call. This CDR3 is 16 amino acids long. With 5 bases removed from V and 0 bases from J, the gap between germline ends came to 14 bases. CDR1 is SGHTA, CDR2 FQGNSA, per germline. DNA of the CDR3: TGTGCCAGCAGCCCTCGCGGCCTATCCTCCTACAATGAGCAGTTCTTC. Encoded protein: CASSPRGLSSYNEQFF.

J is TRBJ2-3 and V is TRBV6-4; D perhaps matches TRBD1 (6 bases). With 5 bases removed from V and 6 bases from J, the gap between germline ends came to 21 bases. The CDR3 loop spans 16 amino acids. The germline gives CDR1 MRHNA, CDR2 SNTAGT. Here the CDR3 reads CASSLSPGTGRDTQYF. The CDR3 DNA follows: TGTGCCAGCAGTCTATCCCCCGGTACAGGGCGCGATACGCAGTATTTT.

The chain uses TRBV5-6 and TRBJ2-1, with 11 bases identical to TRBD1. The CDR3 runs 14 residues. CDR1 and CDR2 from the germline V gene are SGHDT and YYEEEE. Trimming at V came to 0 bases and at J to 7 bases, leaving 0 bases not matched to a gene. The CDR3 nucleotides are TGTGCCAGCAGCTTGGGGGACAGGGGGAATGAGCAGTTCTTC. It specifies CASSLGDRGNEQFF.

The chain joins TRBV7-3 to TRBJ2-2; 7 bases line up with TRBD2. The CDR3 runs 15 residues. The V gene's germline CDR1 is SGHTA and CDR2 FQGTGA. The junction had 5 bases not matched to a gene; V was cut back by 3 bases and J by 4 bases. The CDR3 reads CASSLSGGSTGELFF. Here the CDR3 DNA reads TGTGCCAGCAGCTTGTCGGGAGGATCCACCGGGGAGCTGTTTTTT.

The chain is built from TRBV6-1 and TRBJ1-2; 8 bases match TRBD1. The CDR3 length is 15 residues. In germline, CDR1 is MNHNS, CDR2 SASEGT. Trimming cost V 6 bases and J 4 bases; bases outside gene matches: 10. The CDR3 reads CASSYGQGPLYGYTF. The CDR3 coding sequence is TGTGCCAGCAGCTACGGACAGGGACCTCTCTATGGCTACACCTTC.

The rearrangement uses TRBV7-2 and TRBJ2-2; 8 bases fit TRBD2. Germline lookup yields CDR1 SGHTA and CDR2 FQGNSA. The CDR3 has 17 amino acids. After removal of 5 bases from V and 7 bases from J, the junction contained 15 bases not matched to a gene. The CDR3 nucleotides read TGTGCCAGCAGCCACCGGGGTCGGGGGGGCTCCGACGGGGAGCTGTTTTTT. It specifies CASSHRGRGGSDGELFF.

The chain joins TRBV28 to TRBJ2-7; D remains ambiguous. The CDR3 sequence is 13 residues long. Trimming removed 5 bases from V and 0 bases from J, with 8 bases in between. In germline, CDR1 is MDHEN, CDR2 SYDVKM. CDR3 protein: CASSRSVSYEQYF. CDR3 nucleotides: TGTGCCAGCAGTCGATCGGTCTCCTACGAGCAGTACTTC.

This clone was recorded once. The gene calls are TRBV5-6 and TRBJ2-5; the D gene is possibly TRBD1 (5 bases). V gave up 1 base and J gave up 1 base, with 8 bases separating them. CDR1 is SGHDT, CDR2 YYEEEE, per germline. This CDR3 spans 14 amino acids. The CDR3 nucleotides are TGTGCCAGCAGCTTGTCCAGGGTCCAAGAGACCCAGTACTTC. Protein sequence: CASSLSRVQETQYF.

The chain couples TRBV11-2 to TRBJ1-2; 8 nucleotides align to TRBD1. Germline CDR1 is SGHAT and CDR2 is FQNNGV. Losses at the gene ends were 5 bases for V and 2 bases for J; bases not matched to a gene: 7. There are 15 residues in the CDR3. CDR3 DNA sequence: TGTGCCAGCAGCGCGGGACGACAGGGGAACTATGGCTACACCTTC. Translated: CASSAGRQGNYGYTF.

This chain links TRBV7-2 with TRBJ2-1; D might be TRBD1 (5 bases). The germline V gene has CDR1 SGHTA and CDR2 FQGNSA. Trimming took off 1 base at V and 6 bases at J, with 13 bases between the two ends. CDR3 length equals 15 residues. This CDR3 is CASSLVGRVGNEQFF. DNA for the CDR3: TGTGCCAGCAGCTTAGTCGGCAGGGTGGGCAATGAGCAGTTCTTC.

The rearrangement links TRBV27 to TRBJ1-1, with TRBD1 identical over 7 bases. From germline, CDR1 is MNHEY and CDR2 SMNVEV (reference sequence). Germline trimming cut 2 bases from V and 4 bases from J; bases unmatched to any gene: 4. There are 14 residues in the CDR3. In nucleotides, the CDR3 is TGTGCCAGCAGTTTAAACAGGGGAGGCACTGAAGCTTTCTTT. This translates into CASSLNRGGTEAFF.

V is TRBV6-5 and J is TRBJ1-2, with 8 bases fitting TRBD1. The CDR3 loop spans 15 amino acids. V lost 7 bases, J lost 0 bases, and 7 bases stayed unmatched. Germline V gene data show CDR1 as MNHEY and CDR2 as SVGAGI. The CDR3 loop is CASTPDRGANYGYTF. As DNA, the CDR3 is TGTGCCAGCACACCCGACAGGGGCGCTAACTATGGCTACACCTTC.

As for this clone: The junction departs from germline at one end; a sequencing error may be responsible. The CDR3 coding sequence is TGTGCCAGTTCCATGGGGGGGGGACAGGGGATCTTC. Translation gives CASSMGGGQGIF. V gene TRBV19 combines with J gene TRBJ2-1, with 10 nucleotides matching TRBD1. This CDR3 has 12 residues. CDR1 is LNHDA and CDR2 is SQIVND in the germline V gene (reference sequence).

The chain is built from TRBV14 and TRBJ2-2; 8 positions match TRBD1. In germline, CDR1 is SGHDN, CDR2 FVKESK. CDR3 length: 15 amino acids. Trimming cost V 6 bases and J 5 bases; bases outside gene matches: 8. CDR3 in DNA: TGTGCCAGCAGTCCCAGGGGGCGCGTAACCGGGGAGCTGTTTTTT. Amino acids: CASSPRGRVTGELFF.

The chain uses TRBV5-1 and TRBJ2-5, with 7 bases aligning to TRBD2. Germline loops: CDR1 SGHRS, CDR2 YFSETQ. The V gene end was trimmed by 2 bases and the J gene end by 1 base; junction bases not matched to a gene: 8. The CDR3 contains 16 residues. Here the CDR3 reads CASSFSVASGQETQYF. In nucleotides, the CDR3 is TGCGCCAGCAGCTTTTCGGTGGCTAGCGGCCAAGAGACCCAGTACTTC.

The chain links TRBV5-6 to TRBJ2-3; a possible D gene is TRBD2 (5 bases). The V gene lost 0 bases and the J gene lost 2 bases, with 10 bases spanning the gap. Germline V lookup: CDR1 SGHDT, CDR2 YYEEEE. The CDR3 covers 15 residues. CDR3 sequence: CASSLAGTYTDTQYF. The CDR3 DNA reads TGTGCCAGCAGCTTGGCGGGAACGTACACAGATACGCAGTATTTT. Filled out from reference TRBV5-6 and TRBJ2-3, the complete variable domain reads DAGVTQSPTHLIKTRGQQVTLRCSPKSGHDTVSWYQQALGQGPQFIFQYYEEEERQRGNFPDRFSGHQFPNYSSELNVNALLLGDSALYLCASSLAGTYTDTQYFGPGTRLTVL.

This chain joins TRBV11-2 and TRBJ1-2; no clear D gene. The CDR3 is 16 residues long. In germline, CDR1 is SGHAT, CDR2 FQNNGV. Trimming left V 3 bases short and J 6 bases short, with 20 bases between. CDR3 region: CASSLVVGAAGDGYTF. CDR3 DNA: TGTGCCAGCAGCTTGGTGGTAGGAGCGGCGGGAGATGGCTACACCTTC.

This chain uses TRBV11-2 with TRBJ1-4; possibly TRBD1 for D (5 bases). The germline V gene has CDR1 SGHAT and CDR2 FQNNGV. This CDR3 comprises 14 residues. With 2 bases removed from V and 4 bases from J, the gap between germline ends came to 8 bases. The CDR3 spells CASSLTGVNEKLFF. CDR3 nucleotide sequence: TGTGCCAGCAGCTTAACAGGAGTTAATGAAAAACTGTTTTTT.

This clone occurred a few times. The chain carries TRBV18 and TRBJ2-3, with 12 bases lining up with TRBD1. The CDR3 extends over 15 amino acids. The junction had 2 bases not matched to a gene; V was cut back by 2 bases and J by 5 bases. CDR1 KGHSH and CDR2 LQKENI come from the germline V gene. CDR3 nucleotides: TGTGCCAGCTCACCAGGGACAGGGGGCAAAGATACGCAGTATTTT. It specifies CASSPGTGGKDTQYF.

The V gene is TRBV19, the J gene TRBJ1-1; a possible D gene is TRBD1 (6 bases). The length of the CDR3 is 16 residues. Germline V CDR1 and CDR2: LNHDA, SQIVND (reference sequence). Trimming cost V 1 base and J 1 base, with 13 bases left between them. The CDR3 region is CASSIGGQVPNTEAFF. The CDR3 DNA sequence: TGTGCCAGTAGTATAGGGGGGCAAGTCCCGAACACTGAAGCTTTCTTT.

This chain connects TRBV30 to TRBJ1-2; 7 positions match TRBD1. The germline V gene has CDR1 GTSNPN and CDR2 SVGIG (reference sequence). The CDR3 has 14 residues. Germline trimming cut 3 bases from V and 4 bases from J; bases unmatched to any gene: 8. The CDR3 is CAWSELTGFYGYTF. In nucleotides, the CDR3 is TGTGCCTGGAGCGAGCTGACAGGGTTCTATGGCTACACCTTC.

The chain joins TRBV7-9 to TRBJ1-1, with 7 bases identical to TRBD1. Germline V CDR1 and CDR2: SEHNR, FQNEAQ (reference sequence). Trimming at V came to 5 bases and at J to 2 bases, leaving 8 bases not matched to a gene. The CDR3 runs 15 residues. CDR3 loop: CASSPTGAKNTEAFF. CDR3 in DNA: TGTGCCAGCAGCCCCACAGGGGCCAAAAACACTGAAGCTTTCTTT.

The chain couples TRBV4-2 to TRBJ1-3; D is perhaps TRBD1 (5 bases). V lost 3 bases, J lost 2 bases, and 11 bases lay in between. There are 15 residues in the CDR3. Germline loops: CDR1 LGHNA, CDR2 YNFKEQ. The CDR3 spells CASSQPGFAGNTIYF. CDR3 nucleotides: TGTGCCAGCAGCCAGCCAGGGTTTGCTGGAAACACCATATATTTT.

The rearrangement uses TRBV5-1 and TRBJ1-3; 9 nucleotides agree with TRBD1. There are 16 residues in the CDR3. J was trimmed by 0 bases and V by 3 bases; bases with no gene match: 4. CDR1 and CDR2 (germline): SGHRS, YFSETQ. CDR3 loop: CASSYSGQGSGNTIYF. The DNA of the CDR3 is TGCGCCAGCAGCTACTCGGGACAGGGCTCTGGAAACACCATATATTTT.

The chain links TRBV18 to TRBJ2-1; TRBD2 matches 7 bases. In germline, CDR1 is KGHSH, CDR2 LQKENI. V shed 3 bases, J shed 2 bases, and the junction held 1 base outside the gene matches. The CDR3 runs to 14 residues. CDR3 sequence (DNA): TGTGCCAGCTCACCGGGAGGGCCCTACAATGAGCAGTTCTTC. Translating gives CASSPGGPYNEQFF.

The chain combines TRBV6-1 with TRBJ2-5; 8 nucleotides line up with TRBD1. The V gene end was trimmed by 5 bases and the J gene end by 5 bases; junction bases not matched to a gene: 10. The germline V gene has CDR1 MNHNS and CDR2 SASEGT. The CDR3 consists of 15 residues. The CDR3 region has the DNA TGTGCCAGCAGTCAGGACAGGGTGGGTCGGGAGACCCAGTACTTC. This gives the protein CASSQDRVGRETQYF.